The 7 T cell receptor beta chains given below trace back to one sample, sequenced in a study of blood T cells in healthy people across ages. Using a J-beta primer mix together with a sample-barcoded 5' primer, a second PCR was run for roughly 7 to 12 cycles. One entry per CDR3 protein results from TCRdb running MiXCR on the 5' RACE reads. The sample yields about 670,000 distinct CDR3 sequences, roughly half seen once. Material: blood. Receptor source: an elderly woman in good health.

Note on this clonotype: At one of its ends the junction is not consistent with the germline gene, which may arise from a read error. J is TRBJ2-6 and V is TRBV30; D is ambiguous. The CDR3 has 13 amino acids. Looked up from germline, CDR1 is GTSNPN and CDR2 is SVGIG (reference sequence). The CDR3 DNA is TGTGCCTGGAGCCCCTCTGAGGCCAACGTCCTGACTTTC. Protein product: CAWSPSEANVLTF. Full variable domain (remainder filled in from reference TRBV30 and TRBJ2-6): SQTIHQWPATLVQPVGSPLSLECTVEGTSNPNLYWYRQAAGRGLQLLFYSVGIGQISSEVPQNLSASRPQDRQFILSSKKLLLSDSGFYLCAWSPSEANVLTFGAGSRLTVL.

A remark on this clonotype: Sequence at one end of the junction differs from germline and may be a read error. The chain carries TRBV2 and TRBJ2-1; 11 bases align to TRBD1. This CDR3 spans 15 amino acids. Germline assignment: CDR1 SNHLY and CDR2 FYNNEI. The DNA for the CDR3 is TGTACCAGCACCACCGGGACAGGGGGTAGGAATGAGCAGTTCTTC. Residues: CTSTTGTGGRNEQFF.

This chain uses TRBV5-1 with TRBJ2-5; D call uncertain. Trimming stripped 0 bases from V and 11 bases from J, with 17 bases between. The germline V gene has CDR1 SGHRS and CDR2 YFSETQ. CDR3 size: 14 residues. The CDR3 sequence: CASSLVGSHNEQYF. The CDR3 nucleotides are TGCGCCAGCAGCTTGGTCGGGTCCCACAATGAGCAGTACTTC.

A remark on this clonotype: This sequence may be a read error, since a much larger clone differs from it by one base. V and J are TRBV6-1 and TRBJ2-5, with D possibly being TRBD1 (5 bases). The V gene lost 5 bases and the J gene lost 13 bases, with 23 bases spanning the gap. Germline values: CDR1 MNHNS, CDR2 SASEGT. This CDR3 spans 14 amino acids. CDR3 sequence: CASSMTALLWSGYF. CDR3 nucleotides: TGTGCCAGCAGTATGACAGCACTGCTTTGGTCAGGGTACTTC.

Comments on this clonotype: Since a much larger clone is just one base distant, this may be a read error. V gene TRBV2 combines with J gene TRBJ2-5; 11 bases line up with TRBD2. Germline CDR1 and CDR2: SNHLY and FYNNEI. The trim removed 9 bases at V and 11 bases at J, leaving 11 bases unmatched. The CDR3 has 13 residues. CDR3 sequence: CARTSSGGNEQYF. In DNA, the CDR3 is TGTGCCAGGACCTCTAGCGGGGGGAATGAGCAGTACTTC.

This clonotype has a count of ten or more. The rearrangement joins TRBV7-9 to TRBJ2-3, with 11 bases matching TRBD2. The V and J ends lost 5 bases and 7 bases, in that order; junction bases with no gene match: 11. The CDR3 loop spans 16 amino acids. Germline CDR1 SEHNR, CDR2 FQNEAQ (reference sequence). The CDR3 region is CASSLAETSGAYTQYF. Written as DNA, the CDR3 is TGTGCCAGCAGCCTTGCTGAGACTAGCGGGGCTTATACGCAGTATTTT.

This clonotype was detected many times. V is TRBV10-3 and J is TRBJ2-1; TRBD2 aligns across 8 bases. In germline, CDR1 is ENHRY, CDR2 SYGVKD. The CDR3 covers 14 residues. The trim removed 11 bases at V and 0 bases at J, leaving 6 bases unmatched. The chain's CDR3 is CAVASGSSYNEQFF. For the CDR3, the DNA is TGTGCCGTCGCAAGCGGGAGCTCCTACAATGAGCAGTTCTTC.